This TCR beta chain is drawn from a study of cytomegalovirus exposure and HLA in healthy donors. About the research overall: From donors who were HLA-typed, an early data release held 75 million to 85 million unique TCRs. Findings and caveats of the study: Rarity marked most TCR sequences, yet some public TCRs occurred in many donors. Association of a missense DCLRE1C variant with TCR beta V- and J-gene trimming was reported in a later analysis.

Use of 60 Vbeta and 13 Jbeta primers characterized the PCR. The table came from immunoSEQ multiplex PCR; TCRdb's copy has only in-frame clones and leaves some out. The profile shows a few hundred thousand clones, about 93% of them singletons. Details on this clone: Its antigen is not identified.

Despite likely unrecorded immune exposures, the donors were nominally healthy at the time of sampling. This clonotype was sampled from a girl under 10 years old in good health and CMV-seronegative. Material for sequencing was PBMCs.

The CDR3 coding sequence is TGTGCCAGCAGCTTGACAGGGTACGAGCAGTACTTC. It yields the protein CASSLTGYEQYF. The rearrangement joins TRBV7-9 to TRBJ2-7, with 7 bases fitting TRBD1. Germline V lookup: CDR1 SEHNR, CDR2 FQNEAQ (reference sequence). CDR3 size: 12 residues. The V gene end was trimmed by 3 bases and the J gene end by 4 bases; junction bases not matched to a gene: 0.